The 19 T cell receptor beta chains in this list originate from one sample, sequenced in a study of blood T cell repertoires in COVID-19. This table comes from immunoSEQ multiplex PCR, and its TCRdb copy is limited to in-frame clones, with some not included. The repertoire holds 25,000 or so clones, 90% seen once, with 11% in the top ten. The sequenced sample was peripheral blood. These receptors originate from a man in his 70s with acute or convalescent COVID-19.

V usage is TRBV19 and J usage is TRBJ1-1; D may be TRBD1 (6 bases). Germline-derived CDR1 and CDR2 are LNHDA and SQIVND (reference sequence). The CDR3 sequence is 16 residues long. Trimming cost V 8 bases and J 0 bases, with 19 bases left between them. In DNA, the CDR3 is TGTGCCAGTTCCCGAGCGGGGGGCGGGCTGAACACTGAAGCTTTCTTT. It yields the protein CASSRAGGGLNTEAFF.

The V call is TRBV10-3, the J call TRBJ2-1, with TRBD2 matching 12 bases. Germline assignment: CDR1 ENHRY and CDR2 SYGVKD. With V trimmed by 10 bases and J by 8 bases, 12 bases remained unmatched. This CDR3 contains 15 residues. CDR3 coding DNA: TGTGCCACCGAAGAACGACTAGCGGGAGTCTATGAGCAGTTCTTC. Translating it yields CATEERLAGVYEQFF.

The chain recombines TRBV7-2 with TRBJ1-2; TRBD1 aligns across 10 bases. This CDR3 spans 14 amino acids. The germline CDR1 and CDR2 sequences are SGHTA and FQGNSA. V shed 3 bases, J shed 7 bases, and the junction held 5 bases outside the gene matches. CDR3 loop: CASSLGQGRFGYTF. CDR3 sequence (DNA): TGTGCCAGCAGCTTGGGACAGGGGAGGTTTGGCTACACCTTC.

This rearrangement joins TRBV27 to TRBJ2-1; D perhaps matches TRBD2 (6 bases). V was shortened by 3 bases and J by 7 bases, with 13 bases between the two germline ends. The germline gives CDR1 MNHEY, CDR2 SMNVEV (reference sequence). CDR3 length: 14 residues. CDR3 amino acids: CASSFGEVGNEQFF. The CDR3 nucleotides read TGTGCCAGCAGTTTTGGGGAGGTCGGGAATGAGCAGTTCTTC.

The chain joins TRBV7-3 to TRBJ2-2, with a tentative D call TRBD1 (5 bases). Germline V lookup: CDR1 SGHTA, CDR2 FQGTGA. This CDR3 has 17 amino acids. The germline V and J ends were trimmed by 1 base and 4 bases, with 16 bases remaining between them. CDR3 in DNA: TGTGCCAGCAGCTTAATAGGGGCTCAAGGTGGCACCGGGGAGCTGTTTTTT. It encodes CASSLIGAQGGTGELFF.

The chain combines TRBV18 with TRBJ2-1, with 13 positions matching TRBD2. The length of the CDR3 is 16 residues. V shed 6 bases, J shed 5 bases, and the junction held 7 bases outside the gene matches. Germline values: CDR1 KGHSH, CDR2 LQKENI. CDR3 in amino acids: CASSRTSGSGHNEQFF. As DNA, the CDR3 is TGTGCCAGCTCGCGGACTAGCGGGAGTGGTCACAATGAGCAGTTCTTC.

This clone was observed a single time. This sequence joins TRBV25-1 and TRBJ1-4; 8 bases agree with TRBD1. The germline CDR1 and CDR2 sequences are MGHDK and SYGVNS. The CDR3 totals 15 residues. J gave up 4 bases and V 6 bases, and 7 bases lay outside the gene matches. CDR3 sequence (DNA): TGTGCCAGCAGCGAAGACAGGGGTTATAATGAAAAACTGTTTTTT. Amino acid sequence: CASSEDRGYNEKLFF.

The chain has TRBV9 and TRBJ2-1; TRBD2 agrees at 9 bases. V lost 0 bases, J lost 7 bases, and 8 bases stayed unmatched. The CDR3 extends over 16 amino acids. Per the germline V gene, CDR1 is SGDLS and CDR2 is YYNGEE. The CDR3 is CASSVDGGRARNEQFF. The CDR3 DNA sequence: TGTGCCAGCAGCGTAGACGGCGGGAGGGCTCGGAATGAGCAGTTCTTC.

The V gene is TRBV2, the J gene TRBJ1-2, with 8 bases lining up with TRBD1. Germline values: CDR1 SNHLY, CDR2 FYNNEI. The CDR3 covers 16 residues. The junction had 18 bases not matched to a gene; V was cut back by 8 bases and J by 7 bases. The CDR3 region is CASSRTLDRGASGYTF. The CDR3 DNA follows: TGTGCCAGCTCTCGAACACTAGACAGGGGTGCAAGTGGCTACACCTTC.

J is TRBJ1-1 and V is TRBV18, with D hard to call. Germline CDR1 KGHSH, CDR2 LQKENI. The CDR3 totals 13 residues. V was clipped by 6 bases and J by 1 base, with 9 bases between them. For the CDR3, the DNA is TGTGCCAGCTCCCCGGCGGGGAACACTGAAGCTTTCTTT. This sequence encodes CASSPAGNTEAFF.

The V and J genes are TRBV28 and TRBJ2-7; D is possibly TRBD2 (6 bases). Trimming removed 6 bases at V and 10 bases at J, with 25 bases between. This CDR3 spans 15 amino acids. Germline V gene lookup returns CDR1 MDHEN and CDR2 SYDVKM. CDR3 nucleotides: TGTGCCAGCAGATTGGGGGACTCCCTTGCCTCTCCTCAGTACTTC. It encodes CASRLGDSLASPQYF.

The V gene is TRBV7-2, the J gene TRBJ2-1; 13 bases agree with TRBD2. Germline lookup yields CDR1 SGHTA and CDR2 FQGNSA. Trimming at V came to 5 bases and at J to 12 bases, leaving 13 bases not matched to a gene. The CDR3 covers 16 residues. This CDR3 is CASSLDRTSGRLGQFF. CDR3 DNA sequence: TGTGCCAGCAGCCTTGACCGGACTAGCGGGAGATTAGGGCAGTTCTTC.

This clone was seen a single time. This sequence joins TRBV7-2 and TRBJ2-7; 8 positions agree with TRBD1. The V gene end was trimmed by 5 bases and the J gene end by 3 bases; junction bases not matched to a gene: 6. This CDR3 region has 14 residues. CDR1 and CDR2 (germline): SGHTA, FQGNSA. CDR3 in amino acids: CASSHRQGNYEQYF. DNA for the CDR3: TGTGCCAGCAGCCATAGACAGGGGAACTACGAGCAGTACTTC.

This clone was counted only a few times. The V and J genes are TRBV5-1 and TRBJ2-1; perhaps TRBD2 as D (5 bases). The CDR3 has 16 residues. Germline CDR1 SGHRS, CDR2 YFSETQ. V was shortened by 4 bases and J by 7 bases, with 21 bases between the two germline ends. This CDR3 is CASSRGPEGASNEQFF. The CDR3 DNA reads TGCGCCAGCAGCCGTGGCCCCGAGGGAGCGAGTAATGAGCAGTTCTTC.

This chain uses TRBV7-9 with TRBJ1-1; 8 nucleotides match TRBD1. The germline V gene encodes CDR1 SEHNR and CDR2 FQNEAQ (reference sequence). There are 14 residues in the CDR3. With V trimmed by 4 bases and J by 5 bases, 6 bases remained unmatched. Here the CDR3 DNA reads TGTGCCAGCAGCTACCAGGGGGCGCAAACTGAAGCTTTCTTT. Translation: CASSYQGAQTEAFF.

The rearrangement joins TRBV28 to TRBJ2-2; TRBD2 might be the D (6 bases). Trimming took off 6 bases at V and 5 bases at J, with 22 bases between the two ends. The germline gives CDR1 MDHEN, CDR2 SYDVKM. The CDR3 totals 17 residues. The CDR3 sequence is CASSLRRGRIGTGELFF. The CDR3 DNA reads as TGTGCCAGCAGCCTCCGGAGGGGACGGATCGGGACCGGGGAGCTGTTTTTT.

The chain carries TRBV19 and TRBJ1-2; 10 bases are shared with TRBD1. With V trimmed by 8 bases and J by 8 bases, 8 bases remained unmatched. This CDR3 contains 13 residues. Germline CDR1 is LNHDA and CDR2 is SQIVND (reference sequence). The CDR3 spells CASAWDRGEGYTF. CDR3 coding DNA: TGTGCCAGTGCCTGGGACAGGGGAGAGGGCTACACCTTC.

V usage is TRBV20-1 and J usage is TRBJ2-7; D is perhaps TRBD2 (5 bases). Trimming removed 3 bases from V and 0 bases from J, with 12 bases in between. The CDR3 runs 14 residues. CDR1 is DFQATT, CDR2 SNEGSKA, per germline (reference sequence). CDR3 protein: CSASPSRDSYEQYF. CDR3 nucleotide sequence: TGCAGTGCTAGTCCGAGTCGGGACTCCTACGAGCAGTACTTC.

The chain joins TRBV13 to TRBJ2-7; TRBD2 agrees at 8 bases. The ends lost 4 bases at V and 5 bases at J; junction bases unmatched: 7. Germline V gives CDR1 PRHDT, CDR2 FYEKMQ (reference sequence). The CDR3 has 14 amino acids. CDR3 DNA sequence: TGTGCCAGCAGCTCCGGGACTAGGGTCCACGAGCAGTACTTC. Protein product: CASSSGTRVHEQYF.